The T cell receptor (beta chain) under discussion was sequenced for a study of T-cell reconstitution after alpha-beta-depleted transplantation in children. CDR1 is SQVTM, CDR2 ANQGSEA, per germline. V was pared by 3 bases and J by 4 bases, with 7 bases between. This CDR3 region has 11 residues. The TCRbeta library incorporated unique molecular identifiers. Each CDR3 protein is one row after TCRdb ran MiXCR on the PCR reads. The sample includes roughly 500,000 distinct CDR3 sequences, about 33% of them seen just once. The rearrangement links TRBV29-1 to TRBJ2-7, with a weak D call TRBD2 (5 bases). The source of this sequence is a human donor who donated a stem cell graft to a child with aplastic anemia. The sequenced sample was PBMCs from the stem cell graft donor, obtained from the stem cell graft. In nucleotides, the CDR3 is TGCAGCGTTGATTCGGGATACGAGCAGTACTTC. Amino acid sequence: CSVDSGYEQYF.